A selection of T cell receptor beta chains follows, all from one sample in a study of T cells after yellow fever vaccination. TCRdb reprocessed the 5' RACE reads via MiXCR and lists one record per CDR3 protein. The table records roughly 520,000 distinct CDR3 sequences, 21% of them present only once. Here the sequenced sample was PBMCs, taken approximately 20 days after the first yellow fever vaccination. The receptors derive from a man aged 18 to 35 who received the YFV17D yellow fever vaccine. CDR3s include the opening cysteine and the closing phenylalanine or tryptophan. The D gene is left open where the match is weak. Only some rows state a clone size, as once, few, many or a class for expanded clones.

j_call: TRBJ1-1; d_call: NA; clone_size: few; v_call: TRBV20-1; cdr3_aa: CSASRTGTEAFF; cdr3_nt: TGCAGTGCTAGTCGGACGGGAACTGAAGCTTTCTTT
j_call: TRBJ1-1; d_call: NA; clone_size: NA; v_call: TRBV6-5; cdr3_aa: CASSTHRWEAFF; cdr3_nt: TGTGCCAGCAGTACCCACCGGTGGGAAGCTTTCTTT
j_call: TRBJ2-5; d_call: NA; clone_size: NA; v_call: TRBV12-3/TRBV12-4; cdr3_aa: CASSLQAGARETQYF; cdr3_nt: TGTGCCAGCAGCCTCCAGGCGGGGGCGAGAGAGACCCAGTACTTC
j_call: TRBJ1-2; d_call: NA; clone_size: NA; v_call: TRBV4-3; cdr3_aa: CASSQVPGLSYGYTF; cdr3_nt: TGCGCCAGCAGCCAAGTTCCGGGATTAAGCTATGGCTACACCTTC
j_call: TRBJ2-5; d_call: NA; clone_size: NA; v_call: TRBV4-3; cdr3_aa: CASSPLSRVGETQYF; cdr3_nt: TGCGCCAGCAGCCCACTTTCCAGGGTGGGAGAGACCCAGTACTTC
j_call: TRBJ2-3; d_call: TRBD2; clone_size: NA; v_call: TRBV5-4; cdr3_aa: CASSLLAGTTDTQYF; cdr3_nt: TGTGCCAGCAGCCTACTAGCGGGGACGACAGATACGCAGTATTTT
j_call: TRBJ2-6; d_call: NA; clone_size: NA; v_call: TRBV20-1; cdr3_aa: CSAKTPSGANVLTF; cdr3_nt: TGCAGTGCCAAGACTCCCTCTGGGGCCAACGTCCTGACTTTC
j_call: TRBJ2-7; d_call: NA; clone_size: many; v_call: TRBV5-1; cdr3_aa: CASSLGDTGNEQYF; cdr3_nt: TGCGCCAGCAGCTTGGGGGACACAGGGAACGAGCAGTACTTC
j_call: TRBJ2-1; d_call: TRBD1; clone_size: NA; v_call: TRBV24-1; cdr3_aa: CATSDGQGQGVAEQFF; cdr3_nt: TGTGCCACCAGTGATGGGCAGGGTCAGGGGGTTGCTGAGCAGTTCTTC
j_call: TRBJ2-2; d_call: TRBD2; clone_size: few; v_call: TRBV7-2; cdr3_aa: CASRSRAGPTGELFF; cdr3_nt: TGTGCCAGCAGGTCCCGAGCGGGGCCCACCGGGGAGCTGTTTTTT
j_call: TRBJ1-2; d_call: NA; clone_size: NA; v_call: TRBV5-4; cdr3_aa: CASSFTMGPDGYTF; cdr3_nt: TGTGCCAGCAGCTTCACCATGGGACCTGATGGCTACACCTTC
j_call: TRBJ2-2; d_call: TRBD1; clone_size: NA; v_call: TRBV20-1; cdr3_aa: CSAFQGAPGELFF; cdr3_nt: TGCAGTGCTTTCCAGGGGGCGCCCGGGGAGCTGTTTTTT
j_call: TRBJ2-3; d_call: TRBD1; clone_size: NA; v_call: TRBV4-1; cdr3_aa: CASSPLDRAHGTDTQYF; cdr3_nt: TGCGCCAGCAGCCCCCTTGACAGGGCTCATGGCACAGATACGCAGTATTTT
j_call: TRBJ2-3; d_call: TRBD2; clone_size: few; v_call: TRBV7-2; cdr3_aa: CASSGAGGGPSTDTQYF; cdr3_nt: TGTGCCAGCAGCGGCGCAGGCGGGGGGCCTAGCACAGATACGCAGTATTTT
j_call: TRBJ1-1; d_call: NA; clone_size: NA; v_call: TRBV2; cdr3_aa: CASSEVGGLAEAFF; cdr3_nt: TGTGCCAGCAGTGAGGTCGGAGGTTTGGCTGAAGCTTTCTTT
j_call: TRBJ2-7; d_call: NA; clone_size: NA; v_call: TRBV20-1; cdr3_aa: CSANPTGSSYEQYF; cdr3_nt: TGCAGTGCGAACCCCACGGGGAGCTCCTACGAGCAGTACTTC
j_call: TRBJ2-6; d_call: TRBD1; clone_size: NA; v_call: TRBV3-1; cdr3_aa: CTSSFRQGLLSGANVLTF; cdr3_nt: TGTACCAGCAGTTTTAGACAGGGCCTGCTATCTGGGGCCAACGTCCTGACTTTC
j_call: TRBJ1-1; d_call: TRBD1; clone_size: few; v_call: TRBV20-1; cdr3_aa: CSASNRGTGLAFF; cdr3_nt: TGCAGTGCTAGCAATAGAGGGACAGGCTTAGCTTTCTTT
j_call: TRBJ2-5; d_call: TRBD2; clone_size: NA; v_call: TRBV12-5; cdr3_aa: CASGSTGTSGKETQYF; cdr3_nt: TGTGCTAGTGGTTCCACGGGGACTAGCGGAAAAGAGACCCAGTACTTC
j_call: TRBJ1-6; d_call: NA; clone_size: many; v_call: TRBV6-1; cdr3_aa: CASSRAAYSSYNSPLHF; cdr3_nt: TGTGCCAGCAGCCGGGCAGCCTATAGCTCCTATAATTCACCCCTCCACTTT
j_call: TRBJ1-5; d_call: TRBD1; clone_size: NA; v_call: TRBV12-3/TRBV12-4; cdr3_aa: CASSLQGPNQPQHF; cdr3_nt: TGTGCCAGCAGTCTACAGGGGCCAAATCAGCCCCAGCATTTT
j_call: TRBJ2-3; d_call: NA; clone_size: many; v_call: TRBV12-3/TRBV12-4; cdr3_aa: CASSSGLPSDTQYF; cdr3_nt: TGTGCCAGCAGTTCGGGACTCCCCTCGGATACGCAGTATTTT
j_call: TRBJ2-3; d_call: TRBD1; clone_size: NA; v_call: TRBV7-6; cdr3_aa: CASSPRQGLTTDTQYF; cdr3_nt: TGTGCCAGCAGCCCGCGACAGGGGCTCACCACAGATACGCAGTATTTT
j_call: TRBJ1-1; d_call: NA; clone_size: NA; v_call: TRBV12-3/TRBV12-4; cdr3_aa: CASSLGAGSEAFF; cdr3_nt: TGTGCCAGCAGTTTAGGGGCGGGAAGTGAAGCTTTCTTT
j_call: TRBJ1-1; d_call: NA; clone_size: NA; v_call: TRBV5-1; cdr3_aa: CASSQTGARMNTEAFF; cdr3_nt: TGCGCCAGCTCCCAGACCGGGGCCCGAATGAACACTGAAGCTTTCTTT
j_call: TRBJ2-2; d_call: NA; clone_size: few; v_call: TRBV18; cdr3_aa: CASSASGQLNTGELFF; cdr3_nt: TGTGCCAGCTCAGCGTCTGGACAGTTGAACACCGGGGAGCTGTTTTTT
j_call: TRBJ2-6; d_call: NA; clone_size: NA; v_call: TRBV20-1; cdr3_aa: CSAQATSGANVLTF; cdr3_nt: TGCAGTGCCCAGGCTACCTCTGGGGCCAACGTCCTGACTTTC
j_call: TRBJ2-1; d_call: TRBD2; clone_size: few; v_call: TRBV11-2; cdr3_aa: CASSQLAGVYNEQFF; cdr3_nt: TGTGCCAGCAGCCAACTAGCGGGGGTTTACAATGAGCAGTTCTTC
j_call: TRBJ2-1; d_call: TRBD2; clone_size: many; v_call: TRBV4-2; cdr3_aa: CATEPGTSGVYEQFF; cdr3_nt: TGTGCCACCGAGCCCGGGACTAGCGGGGTGTATGAGCAGTTCTTC
j_call: TRBJ2-2; d_call: TRBD2; clone_size: few; v_call: TRBV7-2; cdr3_aa: CASSISGATGELFF; cdr3_nt: TGTGCCAGCAGCATTAGCGGGGCCACCGGGGAGCTGTTTTTT
j_call: TRBJ2-1; d_call: NA; clone_size: NA; v_call: TRBV7-3; cdr3_aa: CASSQDSRAYNEQFF; cdr3_nt: TGTGCCAGCAGTCAAGACTCGCGCGCCTACAATGAGCAGTTCTTC
j_call: TRBJ1-5; d_call: TRBD1; clone_size: few; v_call: TRBV18; cdr3_aa: CASSPGTADQPQHF; cdr3_nt: TGTGCCAGCTCACCCGGGACAGCTGATCAGCCCCAGCATTTT
j_call: TRBJ2-3; d_call: TRBD2; clone_size: few; v_call: TRBV5-1; cdr3_aa: CASSRTGTSASTDTQYF; cdr3_nt: TGCGCCAGCAGCCGGACCGGGACTAGCGCTAGCACAGATACGCAGTATTTT
j_call: TRBJ2-3; d_call: TRBD1; clone_size: NA; v_call: TRBV7-9; cdr3_aa: CASSAATGGHTDTQYF; cdr3_nt: TGTGCCAGCAGCGCCGCGACAGGGGGTCACACAGATACGCAGTATTTT
j_call: TRBJ2-1; d_call: TRBD1; clone_size: few; v_call: TRBV23-1; cdr3_aa: CASIPTGLNNEQFF; cdr3_nt: TGCGCCAGCATTCCGACAGGGCTTAACAATGAGCAGTTCTTC
j_call: TRBJ1-1; d_call: NA; clone_size: NA; v_call: TRBV20-1; cdr3_aa: CSAFQGTRMNTEAFF; cdr3_nt: TGCAGTGCTTTTCAGGGGACTAGGATGAACACTGAAGCTTTCTTT
j_call: TRBJ2-5; d_call: NA; clone_size: few; v_call: TRBV7-9; cdr3_aa: CASSLARGHPPETQYF; cdr3_nt: TGTGCCAGCAGCTTAGCTCGGGGGCATCCGCCCGAGACCCAGTACTTC
j_call: TRBJ2-1; d_call: TRBD1; clone_size: few; v_call: TRBV5-1; cdr3_aa: CASRPGTGDNEQFF; cdr3_nt: TGCGCCAGCAGGCCCGGGACAGGGGACAATGAGCAGTTCTTC
j_call: TRBJ1-4; d_call: NA; clone_size: NA; v_call: TRBV4-1; cdr3_aa: CASSPRPGWIIEKLFF; cdr3_nt: TGCGCCAGCAGCCCCCGGCCAGGCTGGATTATTGAAAAACTGTTTTTT
j_call: TRBJ2-2; d_call: TRBD2; clone_size: few; v_call: TRBV20-1; cdr3_aa: CSARGGGYTGELFF; cdr3_nt: TGCAGTGCCCGCGGGGGGGGGTACACCGGGGAGCTGTTTTTT
j_call: TRBJ1-1; d_call: NA; clone_size: few; v_call: TRBV7-2; cdr3_aa: CASSLAMTVEAFF; cdr3_nt: TGTGCCAGCAGCTTAGCGATGACAGTAGAAGCTTTCTTT
j_call: TRBJ2-2; d_call: NA; clone_size: few; v_call: TRBV27; cdr3_aa: CASARGAYAGELFF; cdr3_nt: TGTGCCAGCGCCCGGGGCGCATATGCCGGGGAGCTGTTTTTT
j_call: TRBJ2-2; d_call: NA; clone_size: few; v_call: TRBV14; cdr3_aa: CASSRGRGELFF; cdr3_nt: TGTGCCAGCAGCAGGGGTAGAGGGGAGCTGTTTTTT
j_call: TRBJ1-1; d_call: NA; clone_size: NA; v_call: TRBV7-3; cdr3_aa: CASSQSGAVYTEAFF; cdr3_nt: TGTGCCAGCAGTCAAAGCGGGGCGGTGTACACTGAAGCTTTCTTT
j_call: TRBJ1-2; d_call: NA; clone_size: NA; v_call: TRBV21-1; cdr3_aa: CASTPLTGDSGYTF; cdr3_nt: TGTGCCAGCACCCCACTTACAGGGGACTCTGGCTACACCTTC
j_call: TRBJ2-7; d_call: TRBD1; clone_size: many; v_call: TRBV12-3/TRBV12-4; cdr3_aa: CASSYDRGYEQYF; cdr3_nt: TGTGCCAGCAGTTACGACAGGGGCTACGAGCAGTACTTC
j_call: TRBJ2-3; d_call: TRBD1; clone_size: NA; v_call: TRBV5-1; cdr3_aa: CASSLYGRGLSDTQYF; cdr3_nt: TGCGCCAGCAGCTTGTATGGCAGGGGGCTCTCAGATACGCAGTATTTT
j_call: TRBJ2-7; d_call: NA; clone_size: NA; v_call: TRBV5-1; cdr3_aa: CASSADWISYEQYF; cdr3_nt: TGCGCCAGCAGCGCGGACTGGATTTCCTACGAGCAGTACTTC
j_call: TRBJ2-1; d_call: NA; clone_size: NA; v_call: TRBV6-1; cdr3_aa: CASSRAFLQFF; cdr3_nt: TGTGCCAGCAGCAGGGCCTTCCTCCAGTTCTTC
j_call: TRBJ2-5; d_call: NA; clone_size: NA; v_call: TRBV6-6; cdr3_aa: CASSGWEETQYF; cdr3_nt: TGTGCCAGCAGTGGTTGGGAAGAGACCCAGTACTTC
j_call: TRBJ2-3; d_call: TRBD2; clone_size: NA; v_call: TRBV5-4; cdr3_aa: CASSSRKSGDFTDTQYF; cdr3_nt: TGTGCCAGCAGCTCCAGGAAGAGCGGGGATTTCACAGATACGCAGTATTTT
j_call: TRBJ2-7; d_call: NA; clone_size: NA; v_call: TRBV2; cdr3_aa: CASLDDREGEQYF; cdr3_nt: TGTGCCAGCCTCGACGACAGGGAGGGCGAGCAGTACTTC
j_call: TRBJ2-4; d_call: TRBD2; clone_size: few; v_call: TRBV7-2; cdr3_aa: CASSPWKFGGNIQYF; cdr3_nt: TGTGCCAGCAGCCCCTGGAAGTTCGGGGGGAACATTCAGTACTTC
j_call: TRBJ1-1; d_call: NA; clone_size: NA; v_call: TRBV6-1; cdr3_aa: CASGKGQVNTEAFF; cdr3_nt: TGTGCCAGCGGCAAGGGTCAGGTGAACACTGAAGCTTTCTTT
j_call: TRBJ1-1; d_call: NA; clone_size: few; v_call: TRBV7-9; cdr3_aa: CASSFQGRDF; cdr3_nt: TGTGCCAGCAGCTTTCAAGGCCGGGACTTT
j_call: TRBJ1-5; d_call: NA; clone_size: NA; v_call: TRBV20-1; cdr3_aa: CSARARGRPGQPQHF; cdr3_nt: TGCAGTGCTAGAGCAAGGGGCAGGCCCGGCCAGCCCCAGCATTTT